Following are 27 T cell receptor beta chains from one sample sequenced in a study of blood T cell repertoires in COVID-19. The data were produced by immunoSEQ multiplex PCR, yet TCRdb's version contains in-frame clones alone and is incomplete. The data contain 100,000 to 150,000 clones, approximately 80% of them singletons. Sequencing was performed on peripheral blood. The source is a woman aged 55-75 years with acute or convalescent COVID-19.

This clone was observed once. V and J are TRBV18 and TRBJ1-4; D remains ambiguous. The CDR3 length is 16 residues. V dropped 1 base and J dropped 5 bases, with 14 bases sitting between them. From germline, CDR1 is KGHSH and CDR2 LQKENI. The CDR3 region has the DNA TGTGCCAGCTCACCACTCCGAGCGGTTGGGAATGAAAAACTGTTTTTT. This codes for CASSPLRAVGNEKLFF.

V is TRBV5-1 and J is TRBJ2-2; the match to TRBD2 covers 7 bases. V was pared by 1 base and J by 2 bases, with 5 bases of the junction left unmatched. CDR1 SGHRS and CDR2 YFSETQ come from the germline V gene. CDR3 size: 16 residues. CDR3 in DNA: TGCGCCAGCAGCTTGCGGGGGGACTTCAACACCGGGGAGCTGTTTTTT. This encodes CASSLRGDFNTGELFF.

V usage is TRBV27 and J usage is TRBJ2-1; no reliable D call. Trimming cost V 1 base and J 0 bases, with 13 bases left between them. Germline V gene data show CDR1 as MNHEY and CDR2 as SMNVEV (reference sequence). The CDR3 spans 17 residues. The CDR3 bases are TGTGCCAGCAGTTTATTTTCCGTGGCCACCTCCTACAATGAGCAGTTCTTC. Amino acid sequence: CASSLFSVATSYNEQFF.

The V and J genes are TRBV27 and TRBJ2-7, with D possibly being TRBD1 (6 bases). Between the trimmed V and J ends, which lost 6 bases and 2 bases, there was a span of 14 bases. The CDR3 contains 14 residues. The germline gives CDR1 MNHEY, CDR2 SMNVEV (reference sequence). CDR3: CASRFEAGAYEQYF. DNA for the CDR3: TGTGCCAGCAGATTTGAGGCAGGGGCCTACGAGCAGTACTTC.

The genes are TRBV11-3 and TRBJ1-2, with a tentative D call TRBD1 (5 bases). This CDR3 has 13 amino acids. Between the trimmed V and J ends, which lost 7 bases and 8 bases, there was a span of 17 bases. The germline gives CDR1 SGHNT, CDR2 YENEEA. The CDR3 sequence: CASTPREGTGYTF. CDR3 DNA: TGTGCCAGCACCCCCAGGGAGGGGACCGGCTACACCTTC.

This clone was observed a few times. The V call is TRBV3-1 (or the pseudogene TRBV3-2), the J call TRBJ1-6, with D perhaps matching TRBD1 (6 bases). The V gene lost 1 base and the J gene lost 9 bases, with 16 bases spanning the gap. This CDR3 spans 16 amino acids. Germline CDR1 reads LGHDT; CDR2 reads YNNKEL (reference sequence). Here the CDR3 reads CASSQGSGQGRSPLHF. Here the CDR3 DNA reads TGTGCCAGCAGCCAAGGGAGTGGGCAGGGGCGTTCACCCCTCCACTTT.

This clone appeared once. The chain carries TRBV7-2 and TRBJ1-2; 9 bases are shared with TRBD1. The V gene end was trimmed by 5 bases and the J gene end by 4 bases; junction bases not matched to a gene: 8. Germline V gives CDR1 SGHTA, CDR2 FQGNSA. This CDR3 is built from 15 residues. The CDR3 region is CASSPPGTGIYGYTF. CDR3 DNA: TGTGCCAGCAGCCCTCCCGGGACAGGGATCTATGGCTACACCTTC.

The chain uses TRBV7-2 and TRBJ1-2; possibly TRBD1 for D (6 bases). The germline V gene encodes CDR1 SGHTA and CDR2 FQGNSA. Trimming shortened V by 2 bases and J by 6 bases, and 13 bases separated the two germline ends. This CDR3 spans 14 amino acids. CDR3 coding DNA: TGTGCCAGCAGCTTATCTACAGGGCGAGATGGCTACACCTTC. This translates into CASSLSTGRDGYTF.

The CDR3 DNA reads as TGTGCCAGCAGTTTTGACAGGGGAACCGAGCAGTACGTC. The encoded protein is CASSFDRGTEQYV. The rearrangement joins TRBV12-3 or TRBV12-4 to TRBJ2-7; 8 nucleotides match TRBD1. V lost 3 bases to trimming and J lost 6 bases; unmatched junction nucleotides: 4. This CDR3 has 13 amino acids.

V and J are TRBV7-9 and TRBJ2-1, with 10 bases matching TRBD2. This CDR3 contains 12 residues. The V gene end was trimmed by 9 bases and the J gene end by 8 bases; junction bases not matched to a gene: 4. Germline V gives CDR1 SEHNR, CDR2 FQNEAQ (reference sequence). CDR3 sequence (DNA): TGTGCCAGAGCTAGCGGGGGCCATGAGCAGTTCTTC. This translates into CARASGGHEQFF. The whole variable domain, remainder taken from reference TRBV7-9 and TRBJ2-1, is DTGVSQNPRHKITKRGQNVTFRCDPISEHNRLYWYRQTLGQGPEFLTYFQNEAQLEKSRLLSDRFSAERPKGSFSTLEIQRTEQGDSAMYLCARASGGHEQFFGPGTRLTVL.

The genes are TRBV30 and TRBJ1-1; D ambiguous. Trimming removed 2 bases at V and 2 bases at J, with 9 bases between. The germline V gene encodes CDR1 GTSNPN and CDR2 SVGIG (reference sequence). CDR3 length equals 13 residues. The CDR3 here is CAWSRGINTEAFF. The CDR3 coding sequence is TGTGCCTGGAGTCGCGGCATTAACACTGAAGCTTTCTTT.

The CDR3 here is CAWNRLAGETQYF. CDR3 nucleotide sequence: TGTGCCTGGAACCGATTAGCTGGAGAGACCCAGTACTTC. The chain recombines TRBV30 with TRBJ2-5; D ambiguous. The CDR3 covers 13 residues. V was shortened by 4 bases and J by 4 bases, with 13 bases between the two germline ends. CDR1 and CDR2 (germline): GTSNPN, SVGIG (reference sequence).

The V gene is TRBV14, the J gene TRBJ1-6; D unresolved. The V and J ends lost 0 bases and 14 bases respectively, with 11 bases between them. This CDR3 contains 13 residues. Germline values: CDR1 SGHDN, CDR2 FVKESK. DNA of the CDR3: TGTGCCAGCAGCCAAGACAGTCTCGGGTCCCTCCACTTT. It is translated as CASSQDSLGSLHF.

The chain has TRBV27 and TRBJ1-4; no definite D call. Looked up from germline, CDR1 is MNHEY and CDR2 is SMNVEV (reference sequence). V lost 2 bases and J 2 bases, leaving 6 bases between the germline ends. The CDR3 loop spans 14 amino acids. Here the CDR3 DNA reads TGTGCCAGCAGTTTAAGCCCTACTAATGAAAAACTGTTTTTT. It codes for CASSLSPTNEKLFF.

The chain's CDR3 is CASSLRAGKGSDTQYF. DNA for the CDR3: TGTGCCAGCAGCTTACGAGCAGGGAAGGGATCAGATACGCAGTATTTT. This chain uses TRBV7-2 with TRBJ2-3; perhaps TRBD1 as D (5 bases). The CDR3 has 16 residues. Trimming cost V 2 bases and J 4 bases, with 16 bases left between them. Germline CDR1 is SGHTA and CDR2 is FQGNSA.

V and J are TRBV21-1 and TRBJ1-2; the table's TRBD1 call for D was not verified on the DNA. TRBV21-1 is an annotated pseudogene. This CDR3 has 19 residues. The CDR3: CASSKKSRRRDRGPYGYTF. For the CDR3, the DNA is TGTGCCAGCAGCAAAAAGAGTAGACGGAGGGACAGGGGGCCCTATGGCTACACCTTC.

The chain has TRBV7-9 and TRBJ1-2; D may be TRBD1 (6 bases). Germline values: CDR1 SEHNR, CDR2 FQNEAQ (reference sequence). V was cut by 5 bases and J by 5 bases, with 15 bases left in between. The CDR3 runs to 14 residues. The CDR3 spells CASSRSRGQYGYTF. CDR3 DNA sequence: TGTGCCAGCAGCCGATCCCGAGGACAGTATGGCTACACCTTC.

This clone showed up just a few times. The chain carries TRBV30 and TRBJ1-2; maybe TRBD1 (5 bases). The CDR3 consists of 12 residues. V was pared by 3 bases and J by 8 bases, with 13 bases between. CDR1 GTSNPN and CDR2 SVGIG come from the germline V gene (reference sequence). CDR3 in amino acids: CAWSGGRGGYTF. The DNA for the CDR3 is TGTGCCTGGAGCGGGGGACGCGGAGGCTACACCTTC.

This clone qualifies as medium-sized. The chain links TRBV10-2 to TRBJ1-4; D perhaps matches TRBD1 (5 bases). Germline-derived CDR1 and CDR2 are WSHSY and SAAADI. The V end lost 0 bases, the J end lost 11 bases, and 7 bases lay between the germline ends. CDR3 length: 12 amino acids. This CDR3 is CASSESGGKLFF. The CDR3 DNA follows: TGCGCCAGCAGTGAGTCTGGGGGGAAACTGTTTTTT.

This clone occurred once. The chain has TRBV5-1 and TRBJ2-1; TRBD2 matches 8 bases. CDR3 length equals 17 residues. CDR1 SGHRS and CDR2 YFSETQ come from the germline V gene. The junction had 16 bases not matched to a gene; V was cut back by 5 bases and J by 6 bases. The CDR3 DNA reads TGCGCCAGCAGACTTGGGTATCCGGGACTAGAGGCCAATGAGCAGTTCTTC. It yields the protein CASRLGYPGLEANEQFF.

The chain is built from TRBV3-1 (or the pseudogene TRBV3-2) and TRBJ1-5; D remains ambiguous. CDR1 and CDR2 from the germline V gene are LGHDT and YNNKEL (reference sequence). V lost 1 base and J 6 bases, leaving 10 bases between the germline ends. The CDR3 runs 14 residues. In nucleotides, the CDR3 is TGTGCCAGCAGCCAAGGCTTAACGGGTCAGCCCCAGCATTTT. Amino acids: CASSQGLTGQPQHF.

The CDR3 sequence: CASSEEYSPLHF. The CDR3 DNA follows: TGTGCCAGCAGCGAGGAGTATTCACCCCTCCACTTT. J is TRBJ1-6 and V is TRBV9; D not certain. From germline, CDR1 is SGDLS and CDR2 YYNGEE. The ends were cut back, 3 bases at V and 8 bases at J, with 6 bases in the middle. This CDR3 has 12 residues. The whole variable domain, remainder taken from reference TRBV9 and TRBJ1-6, is DSGVTQTPKHLITATGQRVTLRCSPRSGDLSVYWYQQSLDQGLQFLIQYYNGEERAKGNILERFSAQQFPDLHSELNLSSLELGDSALYFCASSEEYSPLHFGNGTRLTVT.

The V call is TRBV3-1 (or the pseudogene TRBV3-2), the J call TRBJ1-5; the D gene is possibly TRBD1 (5 bases). From germline, CDR1 is LGHDT and CDR2 YNNKEL (reference sequence). Deletions cut 0 bases from V and 7 bases from J, with 16 bases between. This CDR3 has 16 residues. The CDR3 nucleotides are TGTGCCAGCAGCCAAGATCTAGGGGTGGTGGGCCAGCCCCAGCATTTT. As protein: CASSQDLGVVGQPQHF.

V is TRBV19 and J is TRBJ1-5, with 9 positions matching TRBD1. There are 17 residues in the CDR3. V shed 5 bases, J shed 2 bases, and the junction held 10 bases outside the gene matches. The germline V gene encodes CDR1 LNHDA and CDR2 SQIVND (reference sequence). CDR3 residues: CASSFPGTGNGNQPQHF. The CDR3, as DNA: TGTGCCAGTAGTTTCCCCGGGACAGGGAACGGCAATCAGCCCCAGCATTTT.

This rearrangement joins TRBV6-5 to TRBJ1-2; 9 nucleotides agree with TRBD1. The CDR3 spans 15 residues. Trimming at V came to 2 bases and at J to 6 bases, leaving 7 bases not matched to a gene. Germline V gene sequence: CDR1 MNHEY, CDR2 SVGAGI. Here the CDR3 reads CASSYDGQGRDGYTF. The CDR3 coding sequence is TGTGCCAGCAGTTACGATGGACAGGGGAGGGATGGCTACACCTTC.

CDR3 in DNA: TGTGCCAGCAGCCCGCAGGGGGCGAGTCCCTATGGCTACACCTTC. It yields the protein CASSPQGASPYGYTF. J is TRBJ1-2 and V is TRBV9, with TRBD1 matching 8 bases. The CDR3 covers 15 residues. Per germline, CDR1 SGDLS and CDR2 YYNGEE. Trimming cost V 4 bases and J 4 bases; bases outside gene matches: 9.

The CDR3, as DNA: TGCGCCAGCAGCTTGAGTCACACCTCAGGGGGCTACACCTTC. This codes for CASSLSHTSGGYTF. This rearrangement joins TRBV5-1 to TRBJ1-2, with D perhaps TRBD1 (5 bases). CDR1 and CDR2 (germline): SGHRS, YFSETQ. The CDR3 has 14 residues. V shed 1 base and J shed 8 bases, with 15 bases lying between them.